Presented here are 16 T cell receptor beta chains from one specimen sequenced in a study of human T cells and chemical hapten exposure. The time point is: pre-sensitization, week 0. Treatment reported: therapeutic diphenylcyclopropenone sensitization with weekly scalp DPC. One entry per CDR3 protein, called by TCRdb with MiXCR from the RACE reads. The sample has about 350,000 distinct CDR3 sequences, around 5.5% seen once; the top ten hold less than 9%. The sample consisted of whole blood, taken in connection with sensitization to the hapten diphenylcyclopropenone (DPC). These TCRs come from a woman aged 18-35 years with alopecia areata. Some clones in this sample may be carry-over from other donors' samples.

There are a few counts of this clonotype. The chain employs TRBV15 and TRBJ2-2, with D possibly being TRBD1 or TRBD2 (5 bases each). The CDR3 spans 14 residues. V was pared by 3 bases and J by 5 bases, with 10 bases between. CDR1 is LNHNV and CDR2 is YYDKDF in the germline V gene (reference sequence). The CDR3 region is CATSSGRETGELFF. DNA of the CDR3: TGTGCCACCAGCAGTGGCAGGGAGACCGGGGAGCTGTTTTTT.

This chain connects TRBV28 to TRBJ1-4; maybe TRBD1 (6 bases). The CDR3 spans 18 residues. V gave up 4 bases and J gave up 0 bases, with 18 bases separating them. CDR1 and CDR2 from the germline V gene are MDHEN and SYDVKM. The chain's CDR3 is CASSSHQGPLATNEKLFF. The CDR3 nucleotides read TGTGCCAGCAGTTCGCACCAGGGGCCCCTCGCAACTAATGAAAAACTGTTTTTT.

There are many counts of this clonotype. The V and J genes are TRBV5-1 and TRBJ1-2; 7 bases map to TRBD1. Germline-derived CDR1 and CDR2 are SGHRS and YFSETQ. Trimming took 0 bases from V and 7 from J; bases not matched to a gene: 6. The CDR3 has 14 residues. In DNA form, the CDR3 reads TGCGCCAGCAGCTTGGATACAGGGGTTCCTGGCTACACCTTC. Encoded protein: CASSLDTGVPGYTF.

The chain joins TRBV27 to TRBJ1-4; D is unclear. The germline V gene encodes CDR1 MNHEY and CDR2 SMNVEV (reference sequence). V lost 3 bases to trimming and J lost 0 bases, with 8 bases between them. The CDR3 consists of 15 residues. CDR3 loop: CASSLKAATNEKLFF. DNA of the CDR3: TGTGCCAGCAGTTTGAAAGCTGCAACTAATGAAAAACTGTTTTTT.

This clonotype was counted a few times. The gene calls are TRBV5-4 and TRBJ1-4; weak D call: TRBD1 (6 bases). Trimming pared 4 bases from V and 8 bases from J, leaving 12 bases between. Per germline, CDR1 SGHNT and CDR2 YYREEE (reference sequence). The length of the CDR3 is 13 residues. Here the CDR3 reads CASSARDIEKLFF. CDR3 nucleotides: TGTGCCAGCAGCGCCAGGGACATCGAAAAACTGTTTTTT.

This clonotype was observed many times. The V and J genes are TRBV12-3 or TRBV12-4 and TRBJ1-6; 7 bases agree with TRBD1. V was clipped by 7 bases and J by 7 bases; unmatched bases: 7. This CDR3 contains 14 residues. The CDR3 region has the DNA TGTGCCAGCACCCCGGGACAGCTAAATTCACCCCTCCACTTT. It encodes CASTPGQLNSPLHF.

This clonotype was detected many times. The rearrangement uses TRBV29-1 and TRBJ2-3, with 10 bases aligning to TRBD1. In germline, CDR1 is SQVTM, CDR2 ANQGSEA. The V gene end was trimmed by 6 bases and the J gene end by 1 base; junction bases not matched to a gene: 16. The CDR3 runs 18 residues. CDR3 residues: CSVDDPSTGGYGTDTQYF. The CDR3 bases are TGCAGCGTCGACGACCCCTCGACAGGGGGCTATGGCACAGATACGCAGTATTTT.

The chain has TRBV2 and TRBJ2-4; D unresolved. This CDR3 has 13 residues. CDR1 SNHLY and CDR2 FYNNEI come from the germline V gene. V was shortened by 4 bases and J by 8 bases, with 12 bases between the two germline ends. The CDR3 is CASSVESAYIQYF. The CDR3 DNA follows: TGTGCCAGCAGTGTAGAGTCAGCGTACATTCAGTACTTC.

At least ten counts were recorded for this clonotype. The chain recombines TRBV20-1 with TRBJ1-4; no definite D call. The germline V gene encodes CDR1 DFQATT and CDR2 SNEGSKA (reference sequence). Trimming removed 1 base from V and 0 bases from J, with 9 bases in between. The CDR3 is 15 residues long. The CDR3 protein is CSARGVVSTNEKLFF. In DNA form, the CDR3 reads TGCAGTGCTAGAGGCGTGGTTTCAACTAATGAAAAACTGTTTTTT.

The V gene is TRBV4-3, the J gene TRBJ2-3; D might be TRBD2 (7 bases). V dropped 0 bases and J dropped 5 bases, with 21 bases sitting between them. This CDR3 spans 18 amino acids. Germline CDR1 and CDR2: LGHNA and YSLEER. The CDR3 reads CASSQEKGGAPLRDTQYF. CDR3 nucleotide sequence: TGCGCCAGCAGCCAAGAGAAGGGGGGGGCCCCGCTTAGAGATACGCAGTATTTT.

The genes are TRBV4-3 and TRBJ2-1; D ambiguous. The CDR3 runs to 15 residues. Germline CDR1 reads LGHNA; CDR2 reads YSLEER. V gave up 0 bases and J gave up 7 bases, with 13 bases separating them. DNA of the CDR3: TGCGCCAGCAGCCAAGACGGTCGAAATACGAATGAGCAGTTCTTC. This translates into CASSQDGRNTNEQFF.

This clonotype has ten or more counts. The V gene is TRBV29-1, the J gene TRBJ1-4; D possibly corresponds to TRBD1 (5 bases). The CDR3 contains 13 residues. Germline V CDR1 and CDR2: SQVTM, ANQGSEA. Deletions cut 6 bases from V and 8 bases from J, with 16 bases between. CDR3 nucleotide sequence: TGCAGCGTCGAGGCCGAGGGGCACGAAAAACTGTTTTTT. This codes for CSVEAEGHEKLFF.

This clonotype was recorded many times. This chain uses TRBV12-3 or TRBV12-4 with TRBJ1-5; possibly TRBD1 for D (6 bases). The length of the CDR3 is 14 residues. V was clipped by 6 bases and J by 5 bases, with 14 bases between them. Written as DNA, the CDR3 is TGTGCCAGCAGGCTGGACAGTTTATATCAGCCCCAGCATTTT. Translating gives CASRLDSLYQPQHF.

This clonotype was counted a few times. The V call is TRBV29-1, the J call TRBJ1-1; D is ambiguous. The CDR3 covers 9 residues. Trimming cost V 3 bases and J 5 bases, with 1 base left between them. The V gene's germline CDR1 is SQVTM and CDR2 ANQGSEA. Here the CDR3 reads CSVDTEAFF. In nucleotides, the CDR3 is TGCAGCGTTGATACTGAAGCTTTCTTT.

This clonotype has a count of ten or more. The chain's CDR3 is CAISDSRDQPQHF. The CDR3 nucleotides read TGTGCCATCAGTGATAGTCGGGATCAGCCCCAGCATTTT. The chain uses TRBV10-3 and TRBJ1-5; D call uncertain. This CDR3 comprises 13 residues. Trimming left V 3 bases short and J 5 bases short, with 8 bases between. Per the germline V gene, CDR1 is ENHRY and CDR2 is SYGVKD.

This clonotype came up many times. The gene calls are TRBV6-1 and TRBJ1-1, with a tentative D call TRBD1 (6 bases). Germline CDR1 MNHNS, CDR2 SASEGT. The CDR3 length is 12 residues. V was pared by 4 bases and J by 10 bases, with 13 bases between. Here the CDR3 DNA reads TGTGCCAGCAGTGGGGACACACCTGGAGCTTTCTTT. Translating it yields CASSGDTPGAFF.